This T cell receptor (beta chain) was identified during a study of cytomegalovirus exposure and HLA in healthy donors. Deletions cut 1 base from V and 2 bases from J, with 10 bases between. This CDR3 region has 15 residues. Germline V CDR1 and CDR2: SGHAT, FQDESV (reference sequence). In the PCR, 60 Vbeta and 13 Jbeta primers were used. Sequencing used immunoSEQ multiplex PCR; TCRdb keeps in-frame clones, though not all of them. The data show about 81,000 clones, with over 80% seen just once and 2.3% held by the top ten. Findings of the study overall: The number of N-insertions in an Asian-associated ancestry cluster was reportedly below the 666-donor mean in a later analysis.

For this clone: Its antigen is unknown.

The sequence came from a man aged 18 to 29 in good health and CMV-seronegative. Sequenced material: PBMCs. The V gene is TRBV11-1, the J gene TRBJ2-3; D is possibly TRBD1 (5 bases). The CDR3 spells CASSLVGVATDTQYF. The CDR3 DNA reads TGTGCCAGCAGCTTAGTAGGGGTAGCCACAGATACGCAGTATTTT.